Each of the 10 T cell receptor beta chains below was sequenced from the same sample in a study of blood T cells in healthy people across ages. The authors ran a second PCR of about 7 to 11 cycles using a sample-barcoded 5' primer and a J-beta primer mix. TCRdb redid the calling of the 5' RACE reads with MiXCR, one entry per CDR3 protein. The sample contains roughly 2 million distinct CDR3 sequences, roughly 50% of which appear only once. The material sequenced was blood. The receptors derive from a woman between 35 and 50 years old in good health.

The rearrangement links TRBV4-2 to TRBJ1-2; D is undetermined. Trimming took 1 base from V and 3 from J, leaving 9 bases between them. Germline CDR1 and CDR2: LGHNA and YNFKEQ. The CDR3 is 14 amino acids. CDR3: CASSQVLSDYGYTF. The DNA for the CDR3 is TGTGCCAGCAGCCAAGTTCTTTCTGACTATGGCTACACCTTC.

The sample holds a few counts of this clonotype. The V and J genes are TRBV20-1 and TRBJ1-4, with 7 bases lining up with TRBD1. After removal of 4 bases from V and 6 bases from J, the junction contained 11 bases not matched to a gene. The germline CDR1 and CDR2 sequences are DFQATT and SNEGSKA (reference sequence). The CDR3 is 15 residues long. CDR3 nucleotides: TGCAGTGCTACTAAGCAGGGGCAGGGGGATGAAAAACTGTTTTTT. Its protein is CSATKQGQGDEKLFF.

This clonotype was seen more than once but under ten times. The chain employs TRBV6-1 and TRBJ2-1; D remains unclear. CDR1 is MNHNS, CDR2 SASEGT, per germline. V lost 7 bases and J 9 bases, leaving 13 bases between the germline ends. This CDR3 has 12 amino acids. The CDR3 region has the DNA TGTGCCAGCAAAGAATTCCCCCTTGAGCAGTTCTTC. Amino acid sequence: CASKEFPLEQFF.

This clonotype was detected a few times. The genes are TRBV20-1 and TRBJ2-4; D is ambiguous. With the DNA end fitting TRBJ2-5 better, the J assignment may be wrong. Per the germline V gene, CDR1 is DFQATT and CDR2 is SNEGSKA (reference sequence). The CDR3 has 15 amino acids. Here the CDR3 reads CSAREIPGASETQYF. The CDR3 DNA reads as TGCAGTGCTAGAGAAATCCCCGGCGCATCGGAGACCCAGTACTTC.

The chain combines TRBV13 with TRBJ2-7, with D unresolved. The germline V and J ends were trimmed by 5 bases and 6 bases, with 14 bases remaining between them. This CDR3 comprises 13 residues. In germline, CDR1 is PRHDT, CDR2 FYEKMQ (reference sequence). CDR3 bases: TGTGCCAGCAGCCCCGGAAGTCCCCCCGAGCAGTACTTC. It is translated as CASSPGSPPEQYF. The full variable domain, completed using reference TRBV13 and TRBJ2-7, is AAGVIQSPRHLIKEKRETATLKCYPIPRHDTVYWYQQGPGQDPQFLISFYEKMQSDKGSIPDRFSAQQFSDYHSELNMSSLELGDSALYFCASSPGSPPEQYFGPGTRLTVT.

In this sample, this clonotype turned up a few times. This chain uses TRBV10-3 with TRBJ2-1; 10 bases fit TRBD1. Trimming removed 0 bases from V and 15 bases from J; junction bases left unmatched: 2. The germline CDR1 and CDR2 sequences are ENHRY and SYGVKD. The CDR3 totals 12 residues. The CDR3 region has the DNA TGTGCCATCAGTGAGTCAAGGACAGGGGGGTTCTTC. Translation gives CAISESRTGGFF.

V gene TRBV28 combines with J gene TRBJ1-2, with 10 bases lining up with TRBD1. V shed 8 bases, J shed 0 bases, and the junction held 3 bases outside the gene matches. Germline lookup yields CDR1 MDHEN and CDR2 SYDVKM. The length of the CDR3 is 14 residues. The CDR3 loop is CASGTGVANYGYTF. In DNA, the CDR3 is TGTGCCAGCGGGACAGGGGTCGCTAACTATGGCTACACCTTC.

The V and J genes are TRBV10-3 and TRBJ2-1; D ambiguous. With 10 bases removed from V and 0 bases from J, the gap between germline ends came to 10 bases. CDR3 size: 13 residues. Per germline, CDR1 ENHRY and CDR2 SYGVKD. The CDR3 DNA reads as TGTGCCAGGTATGTAAGCTCCTACAATGAGCAGTTCTTC. It specifies CARYVSSYNEQFF.

Here the CDR3 reads CATSREGQHEKLFF. The CDR3 DNA reads TGTGCCACCAGCAGAGAAGGACAGCATGAAAAACTGTTTTTT. The rearrangement joins TRBV15 to TRBJ1-4, with a tentative D call TRBD1 (6 bases). Germline-derived CDR1 and CDR2 are LNHNV and YYDKDF (reference sequence). The CDR3 is 14 residues long. The ends were cut back, 0 bases at V and 6 bases at J, with 8 bases in the middle.

This clonotype was picked up a small number of times. This CDR3 reads CSVRSPGQYNEQFF. The CDR3 bases are TGCAGCGTTCGATCCCCGGGACAGTACAATGAGCAGTTCTTC. The genes are TRBV29-1 and TRBJ2-1, with TRBD1 identical over 7 bases. The V and J ends lost 5 bases and 4 bases, in that order; junction bases with no gene match: 8. From germline, CDR1 is SQVTM and CDR2 ANQGSEA. The CDR3 has 14 residues.